A selection of T cell receptor beta chains follows, all from one sample in a study of T cells after yellow fever vaccination. Each CDR3 protein gets one entry after TCRdb re-called the 5' RACE reads with MiXCR. The sample has 90,000 to 150,000 distinct CDR3 sequences, 5.5% to 8% seen once. The sequencing used CD4+ T cells sorted from PBMCs, collected about 41 days after the first yellow fever vaccination. Receptors originate from a man between 18 and 35 years old who received the YFV17D yellow fever vaccine. Both conserved end residues are part of each CDR3. Fields, in order: D gene, J gene, clone size, V gene, CDR3 DNA, CDR3 protein. A D gene is named only where the DNA matches it firmly. Some rows have no size entry. The others give once, few or many, or a class for an expanded clone.

D gene: NA
J gene: TRBJ1-5
clone size: many
V gene: TRBV6-2/TRBV6-3
CDR3 DNA: TGTGCCAGCAGTTACGGGGGGGCCGGCAATCAGCCCCAGCATTTT
CDR3 protein: CASSYGGAGNQPQHF

D gene: NA
J gene: TRBJ1-6
clone size: many
V gene: TRBV7-9
CDR3 DNA: TGTGCCAGCCGGCCGACGGAATATAATTCACCCCTCCACTTT
CDR3 protein: CASRPTEYNSPLHF

D gene: NA
J gene: TRBJ2-3
clone size: many
V gene: TRBV19
CDR3 DNA: TGTGACAGTAGTCAACGCCTCGAGGGGGGCCCAGAGGATACGCAGTATTTT
CDR3 protein: CDSSQRLEGGPEDTQYF

D gene: NA
J gene: TRBJ2-1
clone size: many
V gene: TRBV7-7
CDR3 DNA: TGTGCTAGCAGCTTAATGACAGACAATCAGCAGTTCTTC
CDR3 protein: CASSLMTDNQQFF

D gene: NA
J gene: TRBJ1-1
clone size: many
V gene: TRBV3-1
CDR3 DNA: TGTGCCAGCAGCCAAGGCGGGTTGGGGTACACTGAAGCTTTCTTT
CDR3 protein: CASSQGGLGYTEAFF

D gene: NA
J gene: TRBJ1-3
clone size: NA
V gene: TRBV5-5
CDR3 DNA: TGTGCCAGCAGCCGAGACCCATTCTCTGGAAACACCATATATTTT
CDR3 protein: CASSRDPFSGNTIYF

D gene: TRBD1
J gene: TRBJ2-1
clone size: many
V gene: TRBV18
CDR3 DNA: TGTGCCAGCTCACCGGGACAGGGCCGAGGCAATGAGCAGTTCTTC
CDR3 protein: CASSPGQGRGNEQFF

D gene: NA
J gene: TRBJ2-3
clone size: many
V gene: TRBV5-1
CDR3 DNA: TGCGCCAGCGCGAGCCCTCTTGGGGATACGCAGTATTTT
CDR3 protein: CASASPLGDTQYF

D gene: NA
J gene: TRBJ2-3
clone size: many
V gene: TRBV20-1
CDR3 DNA: TGCAGTGCTAGAATGAGCACAGATACGCAGTATTTT
CDR3 protein: CSARMSTDTQYF

D gene: NA
J gene: TRBJ2-3
clone size: many
V gene: TRBV9
CDR3 DNA: TGTGCCAGCAGCGTAGGGACAGTCCGCACAGATACGCAGTATTTT
CDR3 protein: CASSVGTVRTDTQYF

D gene: NA
J gene: TRBJ1-5
clone size: many
V gene: TRBV3-1
CDR3 DNA: TGTGCCAGCAGCCTGGGAGCAGGAGCTAATCAGCCCCAGCATTTT
CDR3 protein: CASSLGAGANQPQHF

D gene: NA
J gene: TRBJ2-1
clone size: NA
V gene: TRBV4-2
CDR3 DNA: TGTGCCAGCAGCCAAGATCTGGGCAGGGAGCAGTTCTTC
CDR3 protein: CASSQDLGREQFF

D gene: NA
J gene: TRBJ2-5
clone size: many
V gene: TRBV25-1
CDR3 DNA: TGTGCCAGCAGTGAAGAGGGAGGAGAGACCCAGTACTTC
CDR3 protein: CASSEEGGETQYF

D gene: TRBD1
J gene: TRBJ2-1
clone size: many
V gene: TRBV24-1
CDR3 DNA: TGTGCCACCAGTGAGTGGGACAGTCGGCAGTTCTTC
CDR3 protein: CATSEWDSRQFF

D gene: NA
J gene: TRBJ1-5
clone size: many
V gene: TRBV6-2/TRBV6-3
CDR3 DNA: TGTGCCAGCAGACGATCCGGGACGGCCAATCAGCCCCAGCATTTT
CDR3 protein: CASRRSGTANQPQHF

D gene: NA
J gene: TRBJ2-2
clone size: many
V gene: TRBV29-1
CDR3 DNA: TGCAGCGTTTCCCCGGACCTTTCGAACACCGGGGAGCTGTTTTTT
CDR3 protein: CSVSPDLSNTGELFF

D gene: TRBD1
J gene: TRBJ1-5
clone size: NA
V gene: TRBV7-2
CDR3 DNA: TGTGCCAGCAGCTTAAACAGGGGAGAACAGCCCCAGCATTTT
CDR3 protein: CASSLNRGEQPQHF

D gene: NA
J gene: TRBJ1-3
clone size: many
V gene: TRBV4-2
CDR3 DNA: TGTGCCAGCAGCGCTAGGTACTCTGGAAACACCATATATTTT
CDR3 protein: CASSARYSGNTIYF

D gene: NA
J gene: TRBJ1-4
clone size: few
V gene: TRBV14
CDR3 DNA: TGTGCCAGCAGCCGGGACTTTTGGGAAAAACTGTTTTTT
CDR3 protein: CASSRDFWEKLFF

D gene: TRBD1
J gene: TRBJ2-5
clone size: few
V gene: TRBV18
CDR3 DNA: TGTGCCAGCTCACCAGGGACAGGGGGCCGGGAGACCCAGTACTTC
CDR3 protein: CASSPGTGGRETQYF

D gene: NA
J gene: TRBJ2-5
clone size: many
V gene: TRBV11-2
CDR3 DNA: TGTGCCAGCAGCTTAGTCGCACCCCAAGAGACCCAGTACTTC
CDR3 protein: CASSLVAPQETQYF

D gene: TRBD2
J gene: TRBJ2-3
clone size: many
V gene: TRBV7-2
CDR3 DNA: TGTGCCAGCAGCTTAGTCGCTAGCGGGGGGCTCAGCACAGATACGCAGTATTTT
CDR3 protein: CASSLVASGGLSTDTQYF

D gene: NA
J gene: TRBJ1-1
clone size: many
V gene: TRBV7-2
CDR3 DNA: TGTGCCAGCATCCAAAGTCGGGGAATCGGCACTGAAGCTTTCTTT
CDR3 protein: CASIQSRGIGTEAFF

D gene: NA
J gene: TRBJ2-5
clone size: many
V gene: TRBV29-1
CDR3 DNA: TGCAGCGTAGGGGGTGAGGGACAAAACCTCCAAGAGACCCAGTACTTC
CDR3 protein: CSVGGEGQNLQETQYF